These 19 T cell receptor beta chains share one sample of origin, sequenced in a study of somatic mutations in cytotoxic T cells in rheumatoid arthritis (dated by TCRdb to between 2016 and 2019). The library was prepared using the immunoSEQ multiplex PCR assay. TCRdb carries this immuneACCESS record with in-frame sequences only. Its versions omit some clonotypes, under half of them owing to an unresolved V gene in the studies checked, with the rest unexplained. This sample gives about 10,000 clones in total; 80% of them show up just once. The ten largest clones capture 9% to 13% of the sample. Material for sequencing was CD8+ T cells sorted from blood. The receptors stem from an adult with rheumatoid arthritis.

This clone came up a few times. The chain combines TRBV5-1 with TRBJ2-1; D tentatively fits TRBD1 or TRBD2 (5 bases each). The germline CDR1 and CDR2 sequences are SGHRS and YFSETQ. V gave up 0 bases and J gave up 4 bases, with 11 bases separating them. There are 15 residues in the CDR3. The CDR3 coding sequence is TGCGCCAGCAGCTTGGAAGGGGAGTGGTACAATGAGCAGTTCTTC. It codes for CASSLEGEWYNEQFF.

This chain uses TRBV4-3 with TRBJ1-5; 10 positions agree with TRBD1. CDR3 length: 15 residues. J gave up 4 bases and V 1 base, and 1 base lay outside the gene matches. CDR1 LGHNA and CDR2 YSLEER come from the germline V gene. The CDR3 nucleotides are TGCGCCAGCAGCCAAGGGACAGGGGGGAATCAGCCCCAGCATTTT. This codes for CASSQGTGGNQPQHF.

This chain uses TRBV9 with TRBJ2-2; 7 bases line up with TRBD2. The CDR3 has 15 residues. With V trimmed by 4 bases and J by 5 bases, 8 bases remained unmatched. Germline V gene sequence: CDR1 SGDLS, CDR2 YYNGEE. The DNA of the CDR3 is TGTGCCAGCAGCCCTTGGGGGGGGGATACCGGGGAGCTGTTTTTT. Its translation: CASSPWGGDTGELFF. Filled out from reference TRBV9 and TRBJ2-2, the complete variable domain reads DSGVTQTPKHLITATGQRVTLRCSPRSGDLSVYWYQQSLDQGLQFLIQYYNGEERAKGNILERFSAQQFPDLHSELNLSSLELGDSALYFCASSPWGGDTGELFFGEGSRLTVL.

The rearrangement links TRBV19 to TRBJ2-3; 9 nucleotides line up with TRBD2. Germline V gene lookup returns CDR1 LNHDA and CDR2 SQIVND (reference sequence). Germline trimming cut 5 bases from V and 2 bases from J; bases unmatched to any gene: 5. The CDR3 consists of 15 residues. This CDR3 is CASSPAGGSTDTQYF. In nucleotides, the CDR3 is TGTGCCAGTAGTCCCGCGGGGGGGTCCACAGATACGCAGTATTTT.

The chain uses TRBV13 and TRBJ2-1; D unclear. V lost 2 bases and J 5 bases, leaving 13 bases between the germline ends. The CDR3 has 15 residues. Germline loops: CDR1 PRHDT, CDR2 FYEKMQ (reference sequence). Written as DNA, the CDR3 is TGTGCCAGCAGCTTATCGCGACACATACACAATGAGCAGTTCTTC. Amino acids: CASSLSRHIHNEQFF.

The chain uses TRBV4-2 and TRBJ1-2; D is unclear. The CDR3 spans 16 residues. The germline V gene encodes CDR1 LGHNA and CDR2 YNFKEQ. The germline V and J ends were trimmed by 1 base and 0 bases, with 12 bases remaining between them. The CDR3 loop reads CASSQVAGSSNYGYTF. The CDR3 nucleotides are TGTGCCAGCAGCCAAGTGGCAGGTTCTTCTAACTATGGCTACACCTTC.

This clone appeared once. The chain carries TRBV9 and TRBJ2-2; D remains ambiguous. Germline V gives CDR1 SGDLS, CDR2 YYNGEE. V lost 0 bases to trimming and J lost 0 bases, with 3 bases between them. CDR3 length equals 14 residues. CDR3 bases: TGTGCCAGCAGCGTAGGAACGAACACCGGGGAGCTGTTTTTT. It yields the protein CASSVGTNTGELFF.

The chain recombines TRBV27 with TRBJ1-6; a weak D match, TRBD1 (5 bases). The V and J ends lost 3 bases and 7 bases respectively, with 10 bases between them. The CDR3 runs to 14 residues. Germline assignment: CDR1 MNHEY and CDR2 SMNVEV (reference sequence). The CDR3 loop is CASSFMGPNSPLHF. In DNA form, the CDR3 reads TGTGCCAGCAGTTTTATGGGGCCGAATTCACCCCTCCACTTT.

The chain has TRBV28 and TRBJ1-1; D gene ambiguous. V was cut by 5 bases and J by 4 bases, with 14 bases left in between. This CDR3 spans 14 amino acids. CDR1 and CDR2 from the germline V gene are MDHEN and SYDVKM. The CDR3 DNA sequence: TGTGCCAGCAGTCCTGTAGGCCTTGGCACTGAAGCTTTCTTT. It is translated as CASSPVGLGTEAFF. The variable domain in full, completed from reference TRBV28 and TRBJ1-1, reads DVKVTQSSRYLVKRTGEKVFLECVQDMDHENMFWYRQDPGLGLRLIYFSYDVKMKEKGDIPEGYSVSREKKERFSLILESASTNQTSMYLCASSPVGLGTEAFFGQGTRLTVV.

This clone has a single count. The chain has TRBV5-4 and TRBJ2-5; D gene ambiguous. Trimming left V 4 bases short and J 1 base short, with 8 bases between. CDR3 length equals 13 residues. The V gene's germline CDR1 is SGHNT and CDR2 YYREEE (reference sequence). CDR3 protein: CASSLDVQETQYF. Written as DNA, the CDR3 is TGTGCCAGCAGCCTGGACGTCCAAGAGACCCAGTACTTC.

This clone has just one count. The V call is TRBV5-4, the J call TRBJ2-5; unclear D gene. The CDR3 is 16 amino acids. The V gene lost 0 bases and the J gene lost 0 bases, with 12 bases spanning the gap. Germline V lookup: CDR1 SGHNT, CDR2 YYREEE (reference sequence). CDR3 amino acids: CASSLAGRSHQETQYF. CDR3 DNA: TGTGCCAGCAGCTTGGCTGGGCGGTCCCACCAAGAGACCCAGTACTTC.

The chain recombines TRBV30 with TRBJ1-2, with no clear D. The CDR3 is 14 residues long. Germline V lookup: CDR1 GTSNPN, CDR2 SVGIG (reference sequence). Trimming removed 0 bases from V and 11 bases from J, with 19 bases in between. CDR3 bases: TGTGCCTGGAGTGTAGGGTCCCTTCCGCTGGAATACACCTTC. Residues: CAWSVGSLPLEYTF.

This clone showed up just a few times. The V and J genes are TRBV2 and TRBJ2-7; TRBD1 matches 8 bases. The CDR3 is 14 amino acids. In germline, CDR1 is SNHLY, CDR2 FYNNEI. The V segment lost 4 bases and the J segment 2 bases; nucleotides outside the gene matches: 4. The CDR3 coding sequence is TGTGCCAGCAGTGCAGGGGGCAGGACCTACGAGCAGTACTTC. Translated, it gives CASSAGGRTYEQYF.

J is TRBJ1-5 and V is TRBV4-2; D is possibly TRBD1 (6 bases). Germline V gene lookup returns CDR1 LGHNA and CDR2 YNFKEQ. Trimming left V 0 bases short and J 3 bases short, with 15 bases between. The CDR3 has 17 residues. CDR3 protein: CASSQDPHRGLNQPQHF. In nucleotides, the CDR3 is TGTGCCAGCAGCCAAGACCCCCATCGGGGGCTCAATCAGCCCCAGCATTTT.

The chain is built from TRBV5-6 and TRBJ2-7; D gene ambiguous. Trimming stripped 0 bases from V and 5 bases from J, with 9 bases between. This CDR3 is built from 13 residues. Germline loops: CDR1 SGHDT, CDR2 YYEEEE. CDR3 residues: CASSLASGNEQYF. CDR3 sequence (DNA): TGTGCCAGCAGCTTGGCCTCAGGTAACGAGCAGTACTTC.

V usage is TRBV13 and J usage is TRBJ1-4; 7 bases are a match to TRBD1. Unmatched junction bases numbered 3, after V lost 6 bases and J lost 5 bases. Per germline, CDR1 PRHDT and CDR2 FYEKMQ (reference sequence). The CDR3 spans 13 residues. CDR3 sequence: CASSGGQNEKLFF. For the CDR3, the DNA is TGTGCCAGCAGTGGGGGACAGAATGAAAAACTGTTTTTT.

The rearrangement links TRBV7-2 to TRBJ2-7; D remains ambiguous. The germline V gene encodes CDR1 SGHTA and CDR2 FQGNSA. V shed 4 bases and J shed 5 bases, with 6 bases lying between them. This CDR3 comprises 11 residues. As DNA, the CDR3 is TGTGCCAGCAGCTCCCTCAACGAGCAGTACTTC. It codes for CASSSLNEQYF.

The CDR3 loop reads CASSFLNSYNEQFF. The CDR3 region has the DNA TGCGCCAGCAGCTTCCTAAATAGTTACAATGAGCAGTTCTTC. The rearrangement uses TRBV5-1 and TRBJ2-1; the D is unclear. CDR1 and CDR2 (germline): SGHRS, YFSETQ. V lost 2 bases, J lost 4 bases, and 10 bases lay in between. This CDR3 spans 14 amino acids.

The sample holds one count of this clone. CDR3 DNA sequence: TGTGCCAGCAGTCCTTACGAAGGGGCCCGCATGCAGTATTTT. It translates to CASSPYEGARMQYF. V is TRBV7-6 and J is TRBJ2-3; possibly TRBD1 for D (5 bases). The germline gives CDR1 SGHVS, CDR2 FNYEAQ. There are 14 residues in the CDR3. Trimming cost V 6 bases and J 11 bases, with 21 bases left between them. The whole variable domain, remainder taken from reference TRBV7-6 and TRBJ2-3, is GAGVSQSPRYKVTKRGQDVALRCDPISGHVSLYWYRQALGQGPEFLTYFNYEAQQDKSGLPNDRFSAERPEGSISTLTIQRTEQRDSAMYRCASSPYEGARMQYFGPGTRLTVL.